The 15 T cell receptor beta chains below come from one sample, sequenced in a study of cytomegalovirus exposure and HLA in healthy donors (dated by TCRdb to about 2017). The library was produced with the immunoSEQ multiplex PCR assay. The multiplex PCR relied on a mix of 60 forward primers for TCR Vbeta segments and 13 reverse primers for TCR Jbeta segments. TCRdb took this table from immuneACCESS and kept in-frame rearrangements with V and J called. Such tables lack part of the clones; where checked against another copy, unresolved V genes explain under half of the gap, and the rest is unexplained. The sample table contains over 150,000 clones; only one count was recorded for roughly 85% of them. The ten largest clones capture more than 0.7% of the sample. The sequencing input was PBMCs. The receptors shown here come from a woman in her twenties or thirties in good health and CMV-seronegative.

The chain uses TRBV29-1 and TRBJ1-5; D uncertain. Trimming stripped 7 bases from V and 0 bases from J, with 10 bases between. Looked up from germline, CDR1 is SQVTM and CDR2 is ANQGSEA. CDR3 length equals 13 residues. Here the CDR3 DNA reads TGCAGCGCCCGCGGAGATAGCAATCAGCCCCAGCATTTT. Amino acid sequence: CSARGDSNQPQHF.

This chain connects TRBV27 to TRBJ2-3, with unresolved D. V was clipped by 10 bases and J by 6 bases, with 11 bases between them. CDR3 size: 11 residues. Germline assignment: CDR1 MNHEY and CDR2 SMNVEV (reference sequence). The CDR3 DNA is TGTGCCATCTCCTCGAGGGATACGCAGTATTTT. Its translation is CAISSRDTQYF.

V and J are TRBV25-1 and TRBJ1-2, with D hard to call. V was cut by 5 bases and J by 4 bases, with 11 bases left in between. The CDR3 is made up of 13 amino acids. The germline CDR1 and CDR2 sequences are MGHDK and SYGVNS. The CDR3 reads CASSSRHIYGYTF. The CDR3 nucleotides are TGTGCCAGCAGTTCCAGGCACATCTATGGCTACACCTTC.

V usage is TRBV9 and J usage is TRBJ1-2, with TRBD1 identical over 12 bases. V lost 4 bases, J lost 10 bases, and 11 bases stayed unmatched. In germline, CDR1 is SGDLS, CDR2 YYNGEE. The CDR3 sequence is 15 residues long. Written as DNA, the CDR3 is TGTGCCAGCAGCCCCCGACCGGGACAGGGGGCACACTACACCTTC. Translated: CASSPRPGQGAHYTF.

This chain joins TRBV9 and TRBJ2-5, with 11 nucleotides matching TRBD2. The germline V gene encodes CDR1 SGDLS and CDR2 YYNGEE. Trimming removed 2 bases from V and 7 bases from J; junction bases left unmatched: 7. The CDR3 consists of 15 residues. DNA of the CDR3: TGTGCCAGCAGCGTGGGTAGCGGGGGGGCCGTGACCCAGTACTTC. Protein product: CASSVGSGGAVTQYF. Supplemented by reference TRBV9 and TRBJ2-5, the full variable domain reads DSGVTQTPKHLITATGQRVTLRCSPRSGDLSVYWYQQSLDQGLQFLIQYYNGEERAKGNILERFSAQQFPDLHSELNLSSLELGDSALYFCASSVGSGGAVTQYFGPGTRLLVL.

This clone was found a few times. The chain recombines TRBV10-3 with TRBJ2-7; 9 nucleotides match TRBD1. Germline values: CDR1 ENHRY, CDR2 SYGVKD. The CDR3 is 14 residues long. The junction had 10 bases not matched to a gene; V was cut back by 10 bases and J by 3 bases. CDR3 bases: TGTGCCACGACCTCGGGACAGGGCGTCTACGAGCAGTACTTC. It specifies CATTSGQGVYEQYF.

This clone appeared a few times. Other DNA sequences in this specimen translate into the identical CDR3. The chain carries TRBV28 and TRBJ1-2; 7 positions match TRBD1. Germline CDR1 reads MDHEN; CDR2 reads SYDVKM. Trimming took 8 bases from V and 2 from J; bases not matched to a gene: 2. CDR3 length: 12 residues. CDR3 coding DNA: TGTGCCAGCCTGGGACAGAACTATGGCTACACCTTC. Its translation is CASLGQNYGYTF.

V is TRBV4-1 and J is TRBJ1-6; D uncertain. The CDR3 loop spans 15 amino acids. Per the germline V gene, CDR1 is MGHRA and CDR2 is YSYEKL. Trimming pared 2 bases from V and 0 bases from J, leaving 5 bases between. CDR3 loop: CASSQPLSYNSPLHF. As DNA, the CDR3 is TGCGCCAGCAGCCAACCTCTCTCCTATAATTCACCCCTCCACTTT.

The chain employs TRBV11-2 and TRBJ1-1, with D hard to call. Trimming shortened V by 4 bases and J by 2 bases, and 8 bases separated the two germline ends. This CDR3 is 13 amino acids long. Germline V gene lookup returns CDR1 SGHAT and CDR2 FQNNGV. The CDR3 protein is CASSSRFNTEAFF. The CDR3 DNA sequence: TGTGCCAGCAGCTCTAGATTTAACACTGAAGCTTTCTTT.

The V call is TRBV5-4, the J call TRBJ2-7; 9 nucleotides match TRBD2. Trimming cost V 3 bases and J 2 bases; bases outside gene matches: 6. Germline CDR1 is SGHNT and CDR2 is YYREEE (reference sequence). There are 15 residues in the CDR3. The CDR3 spells CASSSKREVTYEQYF. The CDR3 DNA reads as TGTGCCAGCAGCTCAAAGCGGGAGGTCACCTACGAGCAGTACTTC. The full variable domain, in which reference TRBV5-4 and TRBJ2-7 provide the parts outside the CDR3, is ETGVTQSPTHLIKTRGQQVTLRCSSQSGHNTVSWYQQALGQGPQFIFQYYREEENGRGNFPPRFSGLQFPNYSSELNVNALELDDSALYLCASSSKREVTYEQYFGPGTRLTVT.

V and J are TRBV10-1 and TRBJ1-1, with D hard to call. Between the trimmed V and J ends, which lost 4 bases and 1 base, there was a span of 10 bases. The CDR3 has 14 residues. CDR1 and CDR2 (germline): WNHNN, SYGVQD (reference sequence). The CDR3 loop is CASSVSAANTEAFF. The CDR3 coding sequence is TGCGCCAGCAGTGTCTCGGCGGCGAACACTGAAGCTTTCTTT.

The gene calls are TRBV6-1 and TRBJ2-7; TRBD1 aligns across 7 bases. The CDR3 totals 14 residues. Per germline, CDR1 MNHNS and CDR2 SASEGT. V lost 1 base, J lost 5 bases, and 5 bases stayed unmatched. CDR3 nucleotides: TGTGCCAGCAGTGAAGGGGGGACAGCTAACGAGCAGTACTTC. The encoded protein is CASSEGGTANEQYF.

The V call is TRBV6-5, the J call TRBJ2-3, with 8 bases fitting TRBD2. Germline V gene data show CDR1 as MNHEY and CDR2 as SVGAGI. This CDR3 comprises 16 residues. V lost 4 bases, J lost 1 base, and 7 bases stayed unmatched. The CDR3 nucleotides are TGTGCCAGCAGTTCCCCTGGACTAGCTGGCACAGATACGCAGTATTTT. Its protein is CASSSPGLAGTDTQYF.

The chain links TRBV28 to TRBJ2-3; D is possibly TRBD2 (6 bases). V lost 10 bases to trimming and J lost 2 bases, with 19 bases between them. The germline V gene encodes CDR1 MDHEN and CDR2 SYDVKM. The CDR3 extends over 15 amino acids. The CDR3 nucleotides read TGTGCCACTTCCCCGACGGGGGTCCCCACAGATACGCAGTATTTT. This codes for CATSPTGVPTDTQYF.

The J gene is TRBJ2-3, the V gene TRBV5-1; D perhaps matches TRBD1 (5 bases). Germline V gene sequence: CDR1 SGHRS, CDR2 YFSETQ. V shed 6 bases and J shed 0 bases, with 11 bases lying between them. The CDR3 has 14 residues. CDR3 loop: CASTPGSSTDTQYF. Here the CDR3 DNA reads TGCGCCAGCACCCCAGGGTCAAGCACAGATACGCAGTATTTT. Variable domain in full (rest from reference TRBV5-1 and TRBJ2-3): KAGVTQTPRYLIKTRGQQVTLSCSPISGHRSVSWYQQTPGQGLQFLFEYFSETQRNKGNFPGRFSGRQFSNSRSEMNVSTLELGDSALYLCASTPGSSTDTQYFGPGTRLTVL.